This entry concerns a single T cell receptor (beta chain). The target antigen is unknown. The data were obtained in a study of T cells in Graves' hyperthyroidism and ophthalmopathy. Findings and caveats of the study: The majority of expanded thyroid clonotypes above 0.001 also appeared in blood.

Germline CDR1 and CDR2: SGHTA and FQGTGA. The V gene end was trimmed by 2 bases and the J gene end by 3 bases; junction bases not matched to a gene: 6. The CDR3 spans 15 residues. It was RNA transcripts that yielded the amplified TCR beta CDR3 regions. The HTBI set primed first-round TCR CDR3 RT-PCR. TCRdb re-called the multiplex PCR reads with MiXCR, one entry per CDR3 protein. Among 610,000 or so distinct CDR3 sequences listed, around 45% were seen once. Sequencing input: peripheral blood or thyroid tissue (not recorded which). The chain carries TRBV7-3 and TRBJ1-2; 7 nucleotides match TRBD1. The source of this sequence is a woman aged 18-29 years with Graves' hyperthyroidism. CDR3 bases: TGTGCCAGCAGCTTAGACAGGGTAGCGGACTATGGCTACACCTTC. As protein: CASSLDRVADYGYTF.